Below, 12 T cell receptor beta chains from the same sample are listed, as sequenced in a study of response to subunit inactivated influenza vaccine. Via MiXCR, TCRdb re-called the RT-PCR reads, giving one row per CDR3 protein. The table lists around 480,000 distinct CDR3 sequences, approximately 10% of them singletons. Specimen: PBMCs from blood, collected about 40 days after vaccination. All receptors come from a man aged 50-60 years who received an inactivated influenza vaccine.

The chain is built from TRBV7-2 and TRBJ2-1; 11 bases are a match to TRBD2. The germline V gene has CDR1 SGHTA and CDR2 FQGNSA. This CDR3 region has 15 residues. J lost 7 bases, V lost 5 bases, and 7 bases had no gene match. CDR3 loop: CASSTTSGEGNEQFF. The DNA of the CDR3 is TGTGCCAGCAGCACGACTAGCGGGGAGGGGAATGAGCAGTTCTTC.

This clonotype was found many times. The chain carries TRBV20-1 and TRBJ2-5, with TRBD2 matching over 8 bases. This CDR3 comprises 14 residues. Germline V gene sequence: CDR1 DFQATT, CDR2 SNEGSKA (reference sequence). V trimming: 7 bases; J trimming: 2 bases; junction bases outside the gene matches: 9. For the CDR3, the DNA is TGCAGTGTCTCCGGGGGGGCGGTTCAAGAGACCCAGTACTTC. This sequence encodes CSVSGGAVQETQYF.

This clonotype showed up just a few times. The rearrangement uses TRBV6-2 or TRBV6-3 and TRBJ2-1, with D perhaps being TRBD1 or TRBD2 (6 bases each). Germline V gene data show CDR1 as MNHEY and CDR2 as SVGEGT. V was shortened by 7 bases and J by 0 bases, with 16 bases between the two germline ends. The CDR3 has 16 residues. CDR3 in amino acids: CASTFPGASSYNEQFF. CDR3 in DNA: TGTGCCAGCACCTTTCCGGGGGCATCCTCCTACAATGAGCAGTTCTTC.

This clonotype turned up a few times. The chain joins TRBV6-1 to TRBJ2-7, with D possibly called TRBD1 or TRBD2 (5 bases each). Germline CDR1 MNHNS, CDR2 SASEGT. The CDR3 runs to 13 residues. V was trimmed by 2 bases and J by 3 bases, leaving 8 bases between them. CDR3 residues: CASSERGVYEQYF. CDR3 bases: TGTGCCAGCAGTGAAAGAGGGGTCTACGAGCAGTACTTC.

This clonotype has at least ten counts. This rearrangement joins TRBV3-1 to TRBJ1-2; D not resolved. This CDR3 spans 12 amino acids. Germline CDR1 and CDR2: LGHDT and YNNKEL (reference sequence). Trimming left V 0 bases short and J 2 bases short, with 1 base between. The CDR3 nucleotides read TGTGCCAGCAGCCAAGAGAACTATGGCTACACCTTC. It translates to CASSQENYGYTF.

The chain joins TRBV20-1 to TRBJ2-7; D might be TRBD1 or TRBD2, each matching 5 bases. The CDR3 totals 14 residues. Germline V gene sequence: CDR1 DFQATT, CDR2 SNEGSKA (reference sequence). Trimming cost V 3 bases and J 3 bases, with 15 bases left between them. This CDR3 is CSASSGALSYEQYF. The CDR3 bases are TGCAGTGCTAGTTCCGGGGCCTTAAGCTACGAGCAGTACTTC.

The chain links TRBV20-1 to TRBJ1-6; 9 bases align to TRBD1. This CDR3 comprises 14 residues. Germline CDR1 reads DFQATT; CDR2 reads SNEGSKA (reference sequence). V lost 6 bases and J lost 4; bases outside the gene matches: 4. In nucleotides, the CDR3 is TGCAGTGCCCCGGGACAGGGTTATAATTCACCCCTCCACTTT. This encodes CSAPGQGYNSPLHF.

The V call is TRBV20-1, the J call TRBJ2-6; the D is unclear. Deletions cut 6 bases from V and 0 bases from J, with 18 bases between. CDR1 DFQATT and CDR2 SNEGSKA come from the germline V gene (reference sequence). CDR3 length: 17 amino acids. CDR3 DNA: TGCAGTGCAATGAGGAGACATCCGAGCTCTGGGGCCAACGTCCTGACTTTC. Translation gives CSAMRRHPSSGANVLTF.

In its sample, this clonotype was seen a few times. The chain is built from TRBV11-1 and TRBJ2-7; a possible D gene is TRBD1 (6 bases). The V gene's germline CDR1 is SGHAT and CDR2 FQDESV (reference sequence). CDR3 length equals 16 residues. Trimming took 2 bases from V and 2 from J, leaving 16 bases between them. CDR3 bases: TGTGCCAGCAGCTTAATCTCAGGACACAGGGCCTACGAGCAGTACTTC. Protein sequence: CASSLISGHRAYEQYF. Drawing the rest from reference TRBV11-1 and TRBJ2-7, the complete variable domain is EAEVAQSPRYKITEKSQAVAFWCDPISGHATLYWYRQILGQGPELLVQFQDESVVDDSQLPKDRFSAERLKGVDSTLKIQPAELGDSAMYLCASSLISGHRAYEQYFGPGTRLTVT.

The table lists this clonotype with a few counts. The gene calls are TRBV11-2 and TRBJ2-3, with D unclear. This CDR3 region has 21 residues. Germline lookup yields CDR1 SGHAT and CDR2 FQNNGV. V shed 5 bases and J shed 5 bases, with 35 bases lying between them. The CDR3 protein is CASSPTSPSRPYEWKLDTQYF. The CDR3 DNA follows: TGTGCCAGCAGCCCCACGTCCCCATCTAGGCCGTATGAATGGAAACTAGATACGCAGTATTTT.

The rearrangement links TRBV7-8 to TRBJ1-2; TRBD1 agrees at 12 bases. V shed 6 bases, J shed 4 bases, and the junction held 9 bases outside the gene matches. Germline CDR1 SGHVS, CDR2 FQNEAQ. The CDR3 has 16 amino acids. The CDR3 nucleotides read TGTGCCAGCAGTCCTACTCCGGGACAGGGGGCCTATGGCTACACCTTC. This encodes CASSPTPGQGAYGYTF.

This clonotype was detected many times. V is TRBV4-3 and J is TRBJ2-2; no reliable D call. This CDR3 has 16 amino acids. Germline V gene lookup returns CDR1 LGHNA and CDR2 YSLEER. V was trimmed by 0 bases and J by 3 bases, leaving 11 bases between them. The CDR3 DNA follows: TGCGCCAGCAGCCAAGATTGGATCGATTACACCGGGGAGCTGTTTTTT. Residues: CASSQDWIDYTGELFF.